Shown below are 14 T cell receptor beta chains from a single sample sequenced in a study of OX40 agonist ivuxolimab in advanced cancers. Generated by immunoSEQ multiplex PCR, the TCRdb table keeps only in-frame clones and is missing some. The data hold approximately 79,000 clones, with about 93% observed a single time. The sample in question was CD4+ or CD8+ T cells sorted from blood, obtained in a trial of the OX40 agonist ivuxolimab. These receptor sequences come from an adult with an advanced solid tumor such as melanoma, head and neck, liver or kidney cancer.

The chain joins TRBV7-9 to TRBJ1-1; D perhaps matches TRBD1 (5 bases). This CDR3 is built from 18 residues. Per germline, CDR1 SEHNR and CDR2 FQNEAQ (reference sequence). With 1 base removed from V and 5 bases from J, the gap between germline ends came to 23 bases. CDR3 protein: CASSLDWFGSPKGTEAFF. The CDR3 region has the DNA TGTGCCAGCAGCTTAGATTGGTTCGGCTCCCCTAAGGGGACTGAAGCTTTCTTT.

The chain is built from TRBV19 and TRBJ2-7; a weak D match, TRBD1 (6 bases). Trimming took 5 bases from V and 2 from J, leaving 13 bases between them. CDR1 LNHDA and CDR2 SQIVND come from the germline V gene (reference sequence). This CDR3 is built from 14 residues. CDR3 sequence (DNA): TGTGCCAGTAGTCAAACAGGGTCCGCCTACGAGCAGTACTTC. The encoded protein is CASSQTGSAYEQYF.

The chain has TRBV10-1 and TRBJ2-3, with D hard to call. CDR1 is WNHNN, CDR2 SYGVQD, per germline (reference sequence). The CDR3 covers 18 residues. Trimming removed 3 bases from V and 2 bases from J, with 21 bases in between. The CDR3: CASSDSRVSTKITDTQYF. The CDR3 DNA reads TGCGCCAGCAGTGATAGCCGCGTCTCAACTAAAATCACAGATACGCAGTATTTT.

The CDR3 protein is CAILRREGRDTQYF. The CDR3 region has the DNA TGTGCCATCCTGAGGCGGGAGGGCCGAGATACGCAGTATTTT. The gene calls are TRBV7-2 and TRBJ2-3; 9 nucleotides line up with TRBD2. Germline values: CDR1 SGHTA, CDR2 FQGNSA. This CDR3 region has 14 residues. Trimming cost V 10 bases and J 5 bases; bases outside gene matches: 10.

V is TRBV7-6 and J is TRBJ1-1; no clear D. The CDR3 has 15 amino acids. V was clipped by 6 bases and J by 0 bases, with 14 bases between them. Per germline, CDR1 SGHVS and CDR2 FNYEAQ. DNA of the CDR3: TGTGCCAGCAGTGCGACAATGGGGATGAACACTGAAGCTTTCTTT. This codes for CASSATMGMNTEAFF.

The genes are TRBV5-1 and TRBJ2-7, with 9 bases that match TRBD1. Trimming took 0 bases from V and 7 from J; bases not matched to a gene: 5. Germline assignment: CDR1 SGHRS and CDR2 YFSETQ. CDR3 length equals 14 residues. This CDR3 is CASSLAWGTGEQYF. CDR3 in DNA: TGCGCCAGCAGCTTGGCCTGGGGGACAGGGGAGCAGTACTTC.

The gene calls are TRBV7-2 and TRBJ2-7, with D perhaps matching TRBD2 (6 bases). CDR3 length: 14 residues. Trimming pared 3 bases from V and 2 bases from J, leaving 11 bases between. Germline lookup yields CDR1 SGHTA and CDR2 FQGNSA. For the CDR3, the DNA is TGTGCCAGCAGCTTTCCCGGGAGACCCTACGAGCAGTACTTC. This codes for CASSFPGRPYEQYF.

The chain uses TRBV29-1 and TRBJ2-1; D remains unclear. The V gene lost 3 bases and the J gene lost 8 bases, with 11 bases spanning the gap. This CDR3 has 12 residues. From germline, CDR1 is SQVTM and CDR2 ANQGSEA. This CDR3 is CSVDSVSDEQFF. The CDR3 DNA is TGCAGCGTTGATTCTGTGTCGGATGAGCAGTTCTTC.

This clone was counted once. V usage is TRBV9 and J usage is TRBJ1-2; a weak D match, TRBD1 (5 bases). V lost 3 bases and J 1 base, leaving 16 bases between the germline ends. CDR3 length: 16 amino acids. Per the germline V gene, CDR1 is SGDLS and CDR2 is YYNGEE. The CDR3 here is CASSGRDGLVNYGYTF. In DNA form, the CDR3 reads TGTGCCAGCAGCGGCCGGGACGGACTTGTTAACTATGGCTACACCTTC.

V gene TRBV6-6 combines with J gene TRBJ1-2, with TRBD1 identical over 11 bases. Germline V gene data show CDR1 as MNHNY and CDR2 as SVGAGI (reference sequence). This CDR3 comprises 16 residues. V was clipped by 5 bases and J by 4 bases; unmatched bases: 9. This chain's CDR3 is CASSPDRGLLRYGYTF. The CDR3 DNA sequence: TGTGCCAGCAGTCCGGACAGGGGGCTACTCCGCTATGGCTACACCTTC.

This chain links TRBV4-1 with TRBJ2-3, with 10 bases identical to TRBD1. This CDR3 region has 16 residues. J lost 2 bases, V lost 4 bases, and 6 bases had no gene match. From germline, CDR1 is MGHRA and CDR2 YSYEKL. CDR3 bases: TGCGCCAGCAGCCTACGGACAGGGGGGTACACAGATACGCAGTATTTT. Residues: CASSLRTGGYTDTQYF.

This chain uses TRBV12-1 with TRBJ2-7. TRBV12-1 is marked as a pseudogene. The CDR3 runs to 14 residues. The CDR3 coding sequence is TGTGCCAGCAGCTTGGGACGAACGGTAGACGAGCAGTACTTC. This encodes CASSLGRTVDEQYF.

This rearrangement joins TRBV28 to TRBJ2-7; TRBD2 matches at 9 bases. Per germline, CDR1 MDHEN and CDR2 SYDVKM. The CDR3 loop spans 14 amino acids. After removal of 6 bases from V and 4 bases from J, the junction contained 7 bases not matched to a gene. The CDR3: CASSREAGGYEQYF. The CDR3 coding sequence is TGTGCCAGCAGCCGCGAAGCGGGAGGTTACGAGCAGTACTTC.

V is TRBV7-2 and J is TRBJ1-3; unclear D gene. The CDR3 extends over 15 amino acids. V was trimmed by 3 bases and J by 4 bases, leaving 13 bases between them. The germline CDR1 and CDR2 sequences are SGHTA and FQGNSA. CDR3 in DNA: TGTGCCAGCAGCTTCCCGACGGACTCCGGAAACACCATATATTTT. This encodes CASSFPTDSGNTIYF.